These 4 T cell receptor beta chains came from one sample sequenced in a study of OX40 agonist ivuxolimab in advanced cancers. The method was immunoSEQ multiplex PCR; TCRdb's version includes in-frame clones alone and lacks a portion of them. The table lists more than 50,000 clones, 89% of them singletons. The specimen was CD4+ or CD8+ T cells sorted from blood, collected in a trial of the OX40 agonist ivuxolimab. The receptor set was obtained from an adult with an advanced solid tumor such as melanoma, head and neck, liver or kidney cancer.

CDR3 nucleotides: TGCGCCAGCAGCCGATGGGACATGACTTCTGAAGCTTTCTTT. This gives the protein CASSRWDMTSEAFF. V and J are TRBV4-1 and TRBJ1-1; D is perhaps TRBD1 (6 bases). V lost 4 bases and J lost 6, with 15 bases in between. CDR3 length equals 14 residues. Looked up from germline, CDR1 is MGHRA and CDR2 is YSYEKL.

The chain uses TRBV4-1 and TRBJ1-1, with no clear D. This CDR3 has 14 residues. CDR1 and CDR2 from the germline V gene are MGHRA and YSYEKL. The germline V and J ends were trimmed by 1 base and 1 base, with 7 bases remaining between them. The DNA of the CDR3 is TGCGCCAGCAGCCAAGTCTCGGAGAACACTGAAGCTTTCTTT. This sequence encodes CASSQVSENTEAFF.

This clone has more than one count but fewer than ten. The V and J genes are TRBV7-9 and TRBJ2-1; 10 bases fit TRBD2. CDR1 SEHNR and CDR2 FQNEAQ come from the germline V gene (reference sequence). This CDR3 has 16 amino acids. V was pared by 3 bases and J by 8 bases, with 10 bases of the junction left unmatched. CDR3 DNA: TGTGCCAGCAGCTTTCTCATAGCGGGGGGCCGGGATGAGCAGTTCTTC. Translating gives CASSFLIAGGRDEQFF.

The gene calls are TRBV7-9 and TRBJ2-5; 12 nucleotides match TRBD1. The CDR3 covers 15 residues. Per the germline V gene, CDR1 is SEHNR and CDR2 is FQNEAQ (reference sequence). V shed 5 bases and J 10 bases; nucleotides not matched to a gene: 11. The CDR3 sequence: CASSPPGQGAVVQYF. The CDR3 coding sequence is TGTGCCAGCAGCCCTCCGGGACAGGGGGCGGTGGTCCAGTACTTC.